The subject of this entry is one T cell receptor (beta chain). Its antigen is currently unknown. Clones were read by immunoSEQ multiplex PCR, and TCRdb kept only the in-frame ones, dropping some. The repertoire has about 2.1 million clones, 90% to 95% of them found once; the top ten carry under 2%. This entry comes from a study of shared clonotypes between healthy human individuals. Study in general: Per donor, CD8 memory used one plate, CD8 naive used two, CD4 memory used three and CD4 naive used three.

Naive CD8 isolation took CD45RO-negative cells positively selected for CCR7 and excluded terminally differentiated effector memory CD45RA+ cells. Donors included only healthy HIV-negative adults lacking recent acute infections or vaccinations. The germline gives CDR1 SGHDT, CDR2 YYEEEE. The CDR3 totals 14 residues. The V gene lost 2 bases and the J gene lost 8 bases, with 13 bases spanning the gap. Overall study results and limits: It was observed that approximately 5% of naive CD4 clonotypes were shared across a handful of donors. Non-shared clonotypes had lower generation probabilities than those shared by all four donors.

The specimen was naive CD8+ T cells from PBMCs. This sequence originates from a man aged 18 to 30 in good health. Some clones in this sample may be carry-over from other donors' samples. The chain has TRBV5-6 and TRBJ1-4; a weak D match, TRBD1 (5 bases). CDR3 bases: TGTGCCAGCAGCTTACCGGGACGGAGGGAAAAACTGTTTTTT. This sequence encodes CASSLPGRREKLFF.